Following are 15 T cell receptor beta chains from one sample sequenced in a study of shared clonotypes between healthy human individuals. Profiled with immunoSEQ multiplex PCR; TCRdb holds only in-frame clones, not every one. The sample lists about 2 million clones, about 95% occurring once. CD8 cells classed as naive were CD45RO-negative and positively selected for CCR7, excluding terminally differentiated effector memory CD45RA+ cells. The sample was naive CD8+ T cells sorted from blood. Source of these receptors: a young man in good health.

This clone came up once. The V call is TRBV4-1, the J call TRBJ2-7; 9 bases align to TRBD1. The CDR3 runs 15 residues. Trimming cost V 0 bases and J 4 bases; bases outside gene matches: 4. Germline V gene sequence: CDR1 MGHRA, CDR2 YSYEKL. The CDR3 DNA sequence: TGCGCCAGCAGCCAAGATCGGGACAGGGTATACGAGCAGTACTTC. Its translation: CASSQDRDRVYEQYF.

The rearrangement joins TRBV6-5 to TRBJ1-1, with TRBD1 matching over 8 bases. Germline trimming cut 5 bases from V and 4 bases from J; bases unmatched to any gene: 9. The CDR3 has 15 amino acids. Germline V gene data show CDR1 as MNHEY and CDR2 as SVGAGI. The chain's CDR3 is CASSSRGLIGTEAFF. CDR3 coding DNA: TGTGCCAGCAGTAGCAGGGGGCTGATCGGCACTGAAGCTTTCTTT.

Details on this clone: The same CDR3 can be traced to other DNA sequences in this sample. The chain is built from TRBV28 and TRBJ2-7; 10 bases map to TRBD2. V lost 2 bases to trimming and J lost 4 bases; unmatched junction nucleotides: 5. This CDR3 has 15 amino acids. The germline gives CDR1 MDHEN, CDR2 SYDVKM. The CDR3 here is CASSLSGGALYEQYF. CDR3 sequence (DNA): TGTGCCAGCAGTTTAAGCGGGGGGGCTTTATACGAGCAGTACTTC.

The CDR3 bases are TGCGCCAGCAGCCCCCTCTGGACTAGCGGGGTTGAGCAGTTCTTC. This codes for CASSPLWTSGVEQFF. The J gene is TRBJ2-1, the V gene TRBV4-3; 12 bases align to TRBD2. The V segment lost 4 bases and the J segment 9 bases; nucleotides outside the gene matches: 7. Germline CDR1 is LGHNA and CDR2 is YSLEER. The CDR3 sequence is 15 residues long.

This chain connects TRBV28 to TRBJ2-1; TRBD2 matches 14 bases. V was pared by 11 bases and J by 8 bases, with 14 bases of the junction left unmatched. This CDR3 spans 16 amino acids. Germline CDR1 is MDHEN and CDR2 is SYDVKM. CDR3 sequence: CAAKRRLAGGPDEQFF. The DNA of the CDR3 is TGTGCCGCTAAGAGACGACTAGCGGGGGGGCCCGATGAGCAGTTCTTC.

The gene calls are TRBV11-2 and TRBJ2-7; D is unclear. There are 13 residues in the CDR3. V was shortened by 10 bases and J by 2 bases, with 15 bases between the two germline ends. Germline CDR1 is SGHAT and CDR2 is FQNNGV. The CDR3, as DNA: TGTGCCAACTCCCAAGGGCCCACCTACGAGCAGTACTTC. Its translation is CANSQGPTYEQYF.

This clone was observed once. This chain joins TRBV28 and TRBJ1-5; D ambiguous. The CDR3 is 18 amino acids. Germline V lookup: CDR1 MDHEN, CDR2 SYDVKM. Trimming shortened V by 1 base and J by 0 bases, and 16 bases separated the two germline ends. CDR3 nucleotide sequence: TGTGCCAGCAGTTTATACCCCACCATGGACTATAGCAATCAGCCCCAGCATTTT. Translation: CASSLYPTMDYSNQPQHF.

The chain is built from TRBV27 and TRBJ1-5, with D unresolved. The V end lost 4 bases, the J end lost 6 bases, and 10 bases lay between the germline ends. This CDR3 comprises 13 residues. Germline V gene data show CDR1 as MNHEY and CDR2 as SMNVEV (reference sequence). The CDR3 DNA is TGTGCCAGCAGTTGGGAGGCTGGTCAGCCCCAGCATTTT. It encodes CASSWEAGQPQHF.

The chain is built from TRBV7-6 and TRBJ2-7; unclear D gene. The CDR3 contains 15 residues. Per germline, CDR1 SGHVS and CDR2 FNYEAQ. Trimming shortened V by 5 bases and J by 2 bases, and 16 bases separated the two germline ends. The CDR3 nucleotides are TGTGCCAGCAGCCCCGAGCTTCCCCCAACCTACGAGCAGTACTTC. This codes for CASSPELPPTYEQYF.

Only a few counts were recorded for this clone. This same CDR3 is encoded by further DNA sequences in the sample. The V and J genes are TRBV4-1 and TRBJ1-6; D perhaps matches TRBD1 (5 bases). Trimming stripped 1 base from V and 7 bases from J, with 5 bases between. The CDR3 spans 13 residues. Germline V lookup: CDR1 MGHRA, CDR2 YSYEKL. In nucleotides, the CDR3 is TGCGCCAGCAGCCAAGGGGGGAATTCACCCCTCCACTTT. Translation: CASSQGGNSPLHF.

In its sample, this clone was seen once. The chain couples TRBV4-1 to TRBJ1-3; D unclear. Germline V gene sequence: CDR1 MGHRA, CDR2 YSYEKL. CDR3 length equals 14 residues. The V end lost 4 bases, the J end lost 0 bases, and 7 bases lay between the germline ends. CDR3 sequence (DNA): TGCGCCAGCAGCCGGGATAGCTCTGGAAACACCATATATTTT. Its protein product is CASSRDSSGNTIYF.

A remark on this clone: This CDR3 is also generated by other DNA sequences in the sample. DNA for the CDR3: TGCGCCAGCAGCCAAGAGGGGGATGAGCAGTTCTTC. Translation gives CASSQEGDEQFF. The chain is built from TRBV4-1 and TRBJ2-1; D is possibly TRBD1 or TRBD2 (5 bases each). This CDR3 is built from 12 residues. Trimming cost V 0 bases and J 8 bases, with 5 bases left between them. Germline CDR1 MGHRA, CDR2 YSYEKL.

The chain is built from TRBV4-2 and TRBJ2-7, with D possibly TRBD1 on 5 matching bases. Between the trimmed V and J ends, which lost 0 bases and 0 bases, there was a span of 9 bases. CDR1 is LGHNA, CDR2 YNFKEQ, per germline. The CDR3 totals 15 residues. The CDR3 DNA follows: TGTGCCAGCAGCCAAGAAACGGACATCTCCTACGAGCAGTACTTC. Translated: CASSQETDISYEQYF.

V and J are TRBV10-3 and TRBJ2-7, with D perhaps TRBD1 (6 bases). This CDR3 spans 15 amino acids. Germline V gene lookup returns CDR1 ENHRY and CDR2 SYGVKD. Trimming took 3 bases from V and 3 from J, leaving 15 bases between them. CDR3 DNA: TGTGCCATCAGTGAAGGGGGTACGGGATTCTACGAGCAGTACTTC. This translates into CAISEGGTGFYEQYF.

The V and J genes are TRBV28 and TRBJ1-5, with a weak D call TRBD1 (6 bases). CDR3 size: 14 residues. Trimming shortened V by 8 bases and J by 3 bases, and 14 bases separated the two germline ends. Germline CDR1 and CDR2: MDHEN and SYDVKM. The CDR3 DNA reads as TGTGCCAGCGGAAACAGGGAGTCCAATCAGCCCCAGCATTTT. Translating gives CASGNRESNQPQHF.